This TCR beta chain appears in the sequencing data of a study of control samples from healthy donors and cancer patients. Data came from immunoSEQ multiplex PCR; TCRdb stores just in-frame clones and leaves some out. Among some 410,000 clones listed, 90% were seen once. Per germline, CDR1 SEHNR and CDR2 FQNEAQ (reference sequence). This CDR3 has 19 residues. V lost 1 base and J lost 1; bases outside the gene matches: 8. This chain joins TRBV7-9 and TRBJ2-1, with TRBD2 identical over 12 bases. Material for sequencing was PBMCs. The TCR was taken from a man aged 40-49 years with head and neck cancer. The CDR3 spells CASSLVLFGTSGSYNEQFF. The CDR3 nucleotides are TGTGCCAGCAGCTTAGTCCTTTTCGGGACTAGCGGGTCCTACAATGAGCAGTTCTTC.